This is a list of T cell receptor beta chains from one sample in a study of tumor-infiltrating lymphocytes in oesophageal squamous cell carcinoma. Each CDR3 protein gets one entry after TCRdb re-called the PCR reads with MiXCR. The table includes about 11,000 distinct CDR3 sequences, around 51% detected once. The sequenced material came from esophageal tumor tissue. These receptors were collected from a male donor with esophageal squamous cell carcinoma. Each CDR3 is given with its conserved first and last residue. A D gene is named only where the DNA matches it firmly. Clone size is given for some rows only: seen once, a few or many times, or a class if the clone is expanded.

D: TRBD2
V: TRBV7-3
size: once
J: TRBJ2-3
DNA: TGTGCCAGCAGCTTAACAGCGGGAGAGATAGATACGCAGTATTTT
CDR3: CASSLTAGEIDTQYF

D: TRBD2
V: TRBV7-2
size: NA
J: TRBJ2-6
DNA: TGTGCCAGCAACTCCGGGGGGTTAAGTGGGGCCAACGTCCTGACTTTC
CDR3: CASNSGGLSGANVLTF

D: TRBD1
V: TRBV7-9
size: few
J: TRBJ2-3
DNA: TGTGCCAGCAGCTTAATACAGGGGGGTCGGACAGATACGCAGTATTTT
CDR3: CASSLIQGGRTDTQYF

D: TRBD1
V: TRBV5-1
size: once
J: TRBJ1-5
DNA: TGCGCCAGCAGCTTGGTCCCCGGGACAGGGGTCGGCAATCAGCCCCAGCATTTT
CDR3: CASSLVPGTGVGNQPQHF

D: TRBD2
V: TRBV27
size: many
J: TRBJ2-1
DNA: TGTGCCAGCAGTTGGGGCCGGCTAGCGGGCTACAATGAGCAGTTCTTC
CDR3: CASSWGRLAGYNEQFF

D: NA
V: TRBV7-6
size: NA
J: TRBJ2-1
DNA: TGTGCCAGCAGCTTAAGGAGGGGGGACTCGCTCGGCTACAATGAGCAGTTCTTC
CDR3: CASSLRRGDSLGYNEQFF

D: NA
V: TRBV7-8
size: NA
J: TRBJ1-4
DNA: TGTGCCAGCAGCTTAAGTGGCGTTGCAACTAATGAAAAACTGTTTTTT
CDR3: CASSLSGVATNEKLFF

D: TRBD2
V: TRBV6-1
size: NA
J: TRBJ2-1
DNA: TGTGCCAGCAGTGAAGCCCGTGGTCCTAGCGGGATGAGCCATGAGCAGTTCTTC
CDR3: CASSEARGPSGMSHEQFF

D: NA
V: TRBV6-1
size: many
J: TRBJ1-6
DNA: TGTGCCAGCAGTACAAGACCAGGCTCCTATAATTCACCCCTCCACTTC
CDR3: CASSTRPGSYNSPLHF

D: TRBD2
V: TRBV18
size: many
J: TRBJ2-3
DNA: TGTGCCAGCTCACGGGTCGGACTAGCACTAAACACAGATACGCAGTATTTT
CDR3: CASSRVGLALNTDTQYF

D: TRBD2
V: TRBV28
size: few
J: TRBJ2-3
DNA: TGTGCCAGCAGTTCGACTAGCGGGGGGGTTCGGGATACGCAGTATTTT
CDR3: CASSSTSGGVRDTQYF

D: NA
V: TRBV19
size: NA
J: TRBJ2-3
DNA: TGTGCCAGTAGTTCGACCCCTGGTCGTGGCGCAGATACGCAGTATTTT
CDR3: CASSSTPGRGADTQYF

D: NA
V: TRBV6-1
size: NA
J: TRBJ1-5
DNA: TGTGCCAGCAGTGAATATGGGTATGGTCAGCCCCAGCATTTT
CDR3: CASSEYGYGQPQHF

D: TRBD2
V: TRBV5-6
size: medium-sized
J: TRBJ2-7
DNA: TGTGCCAGCAGCTCGGGGACTAGCGGCTACGAGCAGTACTTC
CDR3: CASSSGTSGYEQYF

D: NA
V: TRBV19
size: few
J: TRBJ2-3
DNA: TGTGCCAGTGCAAACACCGGGGAGCTGTATTTT
CDR3: CASANTGELYF

D: TRBD2
V: TRBV30
size: NA
J: TRBJ2-3
DNA: TGTGCCTGGCGACTAGCGGCTAGCACAGATACGCAGTATTTT
CDR3: CAWRLAASTDTQYF

D: NA
V: TRBV16
size: NA
J: TRBJ1-1
DNA: TGTGCCAGCAGCCTACCGGACGGACCCCCGGGAGCTTTCTTT
CDR3: CASSLPDGPPGAFF

D: TRBD1
V: TRBV12-3/TRBV12-4
size: NA
J: TRBJ2-1
DNA: TGTGCCAGCAGTCCGGGACAGGACTACAATGAGCAGTTCTTC
CDR3: CASSPGQDYNEQFF

D: NA
V: TRBV19
size: many
J: TRBJ2-3
DNA: TGTGCCAGTAGTGGGAGGTCGGGTACGCAGTATTTT
CDR3: CASSGRSGTQYF

D: NA
V: TRBV10-3
size: NA
J: TRBJ2-1
DNA: TGTGCCATCAACCGCCTGGGGGGCGCAGAACATGAGCAGTTCTTC
CDR3: CAINRLGGAEHEQFF

D: TRBD1
V: TRBV7-2
size: NA
J: TRBJ2-6
DNA: TGTGCCAGCAGCCCACAGGGGCCGAGCTCTGGGGCCAACGTCCTGACTTTC
CDR3: CASSPQGPSSGANVLTF

D: TRBD1
V: TRBV27
size: NA
J: TRBJ2-7
DNA: TGTGCCAGCAGTTTGAGACAGGGGTCCCACGAGCAGTACTTC
CDR3: CASSLRQGSHEQYF

D: NA
V: TRBV7-9
size: NA
J: TRBJ1-2
DNA: TGTGCCAGCAGCTTAGTGAGCTATGGCTACACCTTC
CDR3: CASSLVSYGYTF

D: TRBD2
V: TRBV27
size: many
J: TRBJ2-3
DNA: TGTGCCAGCAGTTCCCTCCCGGGACTAGCGGGGGGGGACGGAGATACGCAGTATTTT
CDR3: CASSSLPGLAGGDGDTQYF

D: TRBD1
V: TRBV14
size: NA
J: TRBJ2-7
DNA: TGTGCCAGCAGCCAAGATCTTGCAGGGGGAATCGTGGACGAGCAGTACTTC
CDR3: CASSQDLAGGIVDEQYF

D: TRBD2
V: TRBV7-2
size: NA
J: TRBJ2-5
DNA: TGTGCCAGCAGCACCGGACTAGACTATGAGCAGTACTTC
CDR3: CASSTGLDYEQYF

D: NA
V: TRBV7-4
size: few
J: TRBJ2-7
DNA: TGTGCCAGCTCCACCGGGGGAGCCTACGAGCAGTACTTC
CDR3: CASSTGGAYEQYF

D: TRBD2
V: TRBV11-2
size: many
J: TRBJ2-5
DNA: TGTGCCAGCAGCCCAGGACTAGCGGGAGAGAATGAGCAGTACTTC
CDR3: CASSPGLAGENEQYF

D: TRBD2
V: TRBV7-6
size: NA
J: TRBJ2-7
DNA: TGTGCCAGCAGCTTAGCATTAGCGGGAGAGTCATACGACGAGCAGTACTTC
CDR3: CASSLALAGESYDEQYF

D: NA
V: TRBV7-9
size: NA
J: TRBJ2-2
DNA: TGTGCCAGCAGCTTAACAGGGAAGGATACCGGGGAGCTGTTTTTT
CDR3: CASSLTGKDTGELFF

D: NA
V: TRBV7-8
size: NA
J: TRBJ2-6
DNA: TGTGCCAGCAGCTGGCAGGATCCAGGGGCCAACGTCCTGACTTTC
CDR3: CASSWQDPGANVLTF

D: TRBD2
V: TRBV7-2
size: NA
J: TRBJ2-2
DNA: TGTGCCAGCAGCTCCCTAGCGGGGGGCGGCGGGGAGCTGTTTTTT
CDR3: CASSSLAGGGGELFF

D: TRBD2
V: TRBV7-2
size: NA
J: TRBJ2-1
DNA: TGTGCCAGCACCATACTAGCGGGGGGGGTCGGGGGCCACAATGAGCAGTTCTTC
CDR3: CASTILAGGVGGHNEQFF